The entry below describes one TCR beta chain. As yet, its antigen is unknown. Trimming took 3 bases from V and 6 from J, leaving 10 bases between them. Germline V gene lookup returns CDR1 DFQATT and CDR2 SNEGSKA (reference sequence). This CDR3 region has 12 residues. Using its own MiXCR run on the 5' RACE reads, TCRdb lists one record per CDR3 protein. The repertoire holds about 690,000 distinct CDR3 sequences, with 21% as singletons. The data were obtained in a study of identical twins. The study's findings and limits: Fewer insertions characterized abundant cord blood beta clonotypes, whereas memory repertoires showed none.

This sample was shared with a second study, whose subject was T cells expressing NK-cell markers. That paper notes: According to the study, TCR beta repertoires originated from sorted CD3+CD56+NKG2C+, CD3+CD56+NKG2C- and CD3+CD56-NKG2C+ T cells. For a handful of donors, these clonotypes were likewise the leading ones in the CD3+CD56-NKG2C+ fraction.

The sequenced sample consisted of PBMCs. This chain links TRBV20-1 with TRBJ2-3; D not certain. This clonotype was obtained from a woman aged 18-29 years in good health. This CDR3 reads CSASLMADTQYF. CDR3 bases: TGCAGTGCTAGTTTGATGGCGGATACGCAGTATTTT.